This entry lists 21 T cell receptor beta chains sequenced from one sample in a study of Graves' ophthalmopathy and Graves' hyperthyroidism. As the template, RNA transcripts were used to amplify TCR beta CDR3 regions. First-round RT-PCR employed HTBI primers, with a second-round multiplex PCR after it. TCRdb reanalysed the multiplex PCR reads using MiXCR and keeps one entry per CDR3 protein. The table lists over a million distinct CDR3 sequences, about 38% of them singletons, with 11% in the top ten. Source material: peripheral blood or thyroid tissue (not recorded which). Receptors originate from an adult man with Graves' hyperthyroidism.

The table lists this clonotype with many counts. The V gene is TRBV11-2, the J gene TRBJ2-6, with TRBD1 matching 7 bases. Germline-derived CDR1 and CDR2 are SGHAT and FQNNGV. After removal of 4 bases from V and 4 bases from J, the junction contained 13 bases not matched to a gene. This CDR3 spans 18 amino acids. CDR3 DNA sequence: TGTGCCAGCAGCTCCGGAGCAGGACAGGTCTCCGGGGCCAACGTCCTGACTTTC. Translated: CASSSGAGQVSGANVLTF.

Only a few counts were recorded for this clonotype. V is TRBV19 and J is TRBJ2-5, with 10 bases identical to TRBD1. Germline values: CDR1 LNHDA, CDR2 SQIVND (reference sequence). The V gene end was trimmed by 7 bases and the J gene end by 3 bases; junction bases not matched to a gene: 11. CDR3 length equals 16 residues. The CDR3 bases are TGTGCCAGTAACCGGGACAGGGGAGTCTTGGAAGAGACCCAGTACTTC. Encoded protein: CASNRDRGVLEETQYF.

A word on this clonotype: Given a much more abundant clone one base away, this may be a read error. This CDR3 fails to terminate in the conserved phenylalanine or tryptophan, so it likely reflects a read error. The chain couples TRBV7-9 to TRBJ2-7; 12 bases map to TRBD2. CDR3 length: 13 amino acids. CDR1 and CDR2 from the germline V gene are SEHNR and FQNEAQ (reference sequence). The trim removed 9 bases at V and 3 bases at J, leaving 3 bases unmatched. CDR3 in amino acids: CASTGLAGYEQYS. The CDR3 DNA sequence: TGTGCCAGTACGGGACTAGCGGGCTACGAGCAGTACTCC.

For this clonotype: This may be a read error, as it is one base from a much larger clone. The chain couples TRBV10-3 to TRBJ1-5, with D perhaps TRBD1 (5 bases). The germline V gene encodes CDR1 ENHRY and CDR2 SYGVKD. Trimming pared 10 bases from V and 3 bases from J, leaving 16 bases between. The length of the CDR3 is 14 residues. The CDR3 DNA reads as TGTGCCAGCGGGCGGGACGACCCCAATCAGCCCCAGCATTTT. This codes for CASGRDDPNQPQHF.

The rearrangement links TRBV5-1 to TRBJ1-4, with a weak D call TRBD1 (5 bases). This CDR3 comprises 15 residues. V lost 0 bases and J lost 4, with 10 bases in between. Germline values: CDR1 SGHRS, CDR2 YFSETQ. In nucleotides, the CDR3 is TGCGCCAGCAGCTTGGACCCGGGGCTTAATGAAAAACTGTTTTTT. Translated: CASSLDPGLNEKLFF.

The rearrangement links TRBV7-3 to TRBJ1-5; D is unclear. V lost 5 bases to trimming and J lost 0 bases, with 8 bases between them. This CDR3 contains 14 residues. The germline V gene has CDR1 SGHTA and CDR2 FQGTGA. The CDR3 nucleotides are TGTGCCAGCAGCCCCAAGGATAGCAATCAGCCCCAGCATTTT. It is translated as CASSPKDSNQPQHF.

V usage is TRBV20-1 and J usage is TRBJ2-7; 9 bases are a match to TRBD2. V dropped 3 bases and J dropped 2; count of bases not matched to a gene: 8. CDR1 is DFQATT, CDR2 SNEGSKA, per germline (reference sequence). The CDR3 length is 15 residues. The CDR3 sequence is CSASLASGTTYEQYF. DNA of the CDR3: TGCAGTGCTAGCTTGGCTAGCGGGACGACCTACGAGCAGTACTTC.

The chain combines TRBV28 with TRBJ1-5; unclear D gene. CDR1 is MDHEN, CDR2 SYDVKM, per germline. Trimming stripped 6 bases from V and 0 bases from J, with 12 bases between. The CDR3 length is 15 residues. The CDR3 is CASRDGKHSNQPQHF. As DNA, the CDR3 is TGTGCCAGCAGGGACGGGAAGCATAGCAATCAGCCCCAGCATTTT.

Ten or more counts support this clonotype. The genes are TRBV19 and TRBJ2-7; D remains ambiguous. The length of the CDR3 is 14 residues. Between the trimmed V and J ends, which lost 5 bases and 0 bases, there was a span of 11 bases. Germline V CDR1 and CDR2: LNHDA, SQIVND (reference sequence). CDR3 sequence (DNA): TGTGCCAGTAGTGCCTCGATCGCCTCCTACGAGCAGTACTTC. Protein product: CASSASIASYEQYF.

CDR3 region: CSARDVGSNYEQYF. The CDR3 bases are TGCAGTGCTAGAGATGTGGGGAGTAACTACGAGCAGTACTTC. The chain recombines TRBV20-1 with TRBJ2-7; a weak D match, TRBD2 (5 bases). Per germline, CDR1 DFQATT and CDR2 SNEGSKA (reference sequence). This CDR3 region has 14 residues. The ends were cut back, 0 bases at V and 3 bases at J, with 12 bases in the middle.

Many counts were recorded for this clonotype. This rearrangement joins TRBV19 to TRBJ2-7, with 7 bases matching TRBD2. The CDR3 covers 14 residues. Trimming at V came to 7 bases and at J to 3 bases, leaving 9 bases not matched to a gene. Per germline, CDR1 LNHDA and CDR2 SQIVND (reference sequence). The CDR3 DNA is TGTGCCAGTAATGAGGGAGGGTCGTACTACGAGCAGTACTTC. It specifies CASNEGGSYYEQYF. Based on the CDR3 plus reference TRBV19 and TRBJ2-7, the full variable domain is DGGITQSPKYLFRKEGQNVTLSCEQNLNHDAMYWYRQDPGQGLRLIYYSQIVNDFQKGDIAEGYSVSREKKESFPLTVTSAQKNPTAFYLCASNEGGSYYEQYFGPGTRLTVT.

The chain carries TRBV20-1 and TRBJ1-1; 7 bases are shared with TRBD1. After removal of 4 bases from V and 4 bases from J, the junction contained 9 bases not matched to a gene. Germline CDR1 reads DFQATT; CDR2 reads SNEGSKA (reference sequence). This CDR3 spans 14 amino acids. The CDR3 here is CSATLNRGGTEAFF. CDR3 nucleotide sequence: TGCAGTGCTACCCTCAACAGGGGTGGCACTGAAGCTTTCTTT.

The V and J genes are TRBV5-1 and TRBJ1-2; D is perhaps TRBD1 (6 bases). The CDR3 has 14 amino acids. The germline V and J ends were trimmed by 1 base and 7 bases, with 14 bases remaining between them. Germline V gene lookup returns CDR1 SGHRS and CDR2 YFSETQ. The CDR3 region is CASSLQGQSSGYTF. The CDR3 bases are TGCGCCAGCAGCTTGCAAGGACAGTCAAGTGGCTACACCTTC. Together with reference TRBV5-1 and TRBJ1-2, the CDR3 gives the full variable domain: KAGVTQTPRYLIKTRGQQVTLSCSPISGHRSVSWYQQTPGQGLQFLFEYFSETQRNKGNFPGRFSGRQFSNSRSEMNVSTLELGDSALYLCASSLQGQSSGYTFGSGTRLTVV.

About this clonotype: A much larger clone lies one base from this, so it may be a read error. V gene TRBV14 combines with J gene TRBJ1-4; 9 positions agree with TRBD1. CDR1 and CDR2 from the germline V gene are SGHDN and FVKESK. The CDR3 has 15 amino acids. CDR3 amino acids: CASSNRTGVFEKLLF. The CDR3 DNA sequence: TGTGCCAGCAGCAACAGGACAGGGGTATTTGAAAAACTGCTTTTT.

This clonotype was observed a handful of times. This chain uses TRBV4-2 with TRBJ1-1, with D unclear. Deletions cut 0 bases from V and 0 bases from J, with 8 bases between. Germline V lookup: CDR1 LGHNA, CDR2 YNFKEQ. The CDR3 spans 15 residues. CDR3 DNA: TGTGCCAGCAGCCAAGAATCACTGGTGAACACTGAAGCTTTCTTT. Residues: CASSQESLVNTEAFF.

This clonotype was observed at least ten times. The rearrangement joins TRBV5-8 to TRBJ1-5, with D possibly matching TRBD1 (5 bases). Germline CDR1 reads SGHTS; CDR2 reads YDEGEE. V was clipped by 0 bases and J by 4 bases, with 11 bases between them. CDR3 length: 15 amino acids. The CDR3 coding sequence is TGTGCCAGCAGCTTGGCCTCGACAGCAAATCAGCCCCAGCATTTT. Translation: CASSLASTANQPQHF.

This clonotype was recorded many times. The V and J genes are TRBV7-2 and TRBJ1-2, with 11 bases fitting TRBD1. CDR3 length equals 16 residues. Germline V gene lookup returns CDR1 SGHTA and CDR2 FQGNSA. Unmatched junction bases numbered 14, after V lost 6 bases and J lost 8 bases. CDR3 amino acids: CASRDPDRGLGIGYTF. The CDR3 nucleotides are TGTGCCAGCAGGGACCCGGACAGGGGGCTTGGTATCGGCTACACCTTC.

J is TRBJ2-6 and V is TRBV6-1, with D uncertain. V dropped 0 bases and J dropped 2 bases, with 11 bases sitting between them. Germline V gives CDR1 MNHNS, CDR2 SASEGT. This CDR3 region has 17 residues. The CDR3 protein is CASSEAFLQPGANVLTF. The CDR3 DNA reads TGTGCCAGCAGTGAAGCATTCTTGCAGCCTGGGGCCAACGTCCTGACTTTC.

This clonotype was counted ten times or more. Here the CDR3 reads CATSITDRGNYGYTF. The CDR3 DNA reads TGTGCCACCAGCATTACGGACAGGGGGAACTATGGCTACACCTTC. The genes are TRBV15 and TRBJ1-2; 10 nucleotides match TRBD1. Germline CDR1 and CDR2: LNHNV and YYDKDF (reference sequence). Trimming cost V 4 bases and J 2 bases; bases outside gene matches: 4. The CDR3 runs 15 residues.

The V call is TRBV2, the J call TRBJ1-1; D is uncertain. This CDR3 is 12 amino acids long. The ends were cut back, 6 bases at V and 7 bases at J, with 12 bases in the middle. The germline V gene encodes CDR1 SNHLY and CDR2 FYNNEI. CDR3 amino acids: CASRYITGEAFF. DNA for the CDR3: TGTGCCAGCAGATACATAACCGGTGAAGCTTTCTTT.

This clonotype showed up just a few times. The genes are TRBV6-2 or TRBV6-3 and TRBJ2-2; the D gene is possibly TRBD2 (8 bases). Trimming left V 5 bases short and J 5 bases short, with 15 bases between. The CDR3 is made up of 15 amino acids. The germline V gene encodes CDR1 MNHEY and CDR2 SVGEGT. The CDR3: CASSGGQRETGELFF. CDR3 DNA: TGTGCCAGCAGTGGGGGACAGCGGGAGACCGGGGAGCTGTTTTTT.